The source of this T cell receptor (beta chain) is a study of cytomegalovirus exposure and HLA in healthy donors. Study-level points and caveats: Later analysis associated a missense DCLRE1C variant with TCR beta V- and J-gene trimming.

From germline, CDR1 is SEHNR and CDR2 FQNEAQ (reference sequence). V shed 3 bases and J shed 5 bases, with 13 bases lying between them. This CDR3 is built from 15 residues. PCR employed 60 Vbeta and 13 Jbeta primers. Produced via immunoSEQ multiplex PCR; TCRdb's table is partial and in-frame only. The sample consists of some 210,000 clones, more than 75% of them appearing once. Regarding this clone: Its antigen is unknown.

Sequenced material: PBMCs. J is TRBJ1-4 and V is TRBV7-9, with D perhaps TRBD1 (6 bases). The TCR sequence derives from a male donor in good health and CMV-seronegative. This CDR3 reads CASSLEQGLNEKLFF. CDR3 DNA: TGTGCCAGCAGCTTGGAACAGGGACTAAATGAAAAACTGTTTTTT.